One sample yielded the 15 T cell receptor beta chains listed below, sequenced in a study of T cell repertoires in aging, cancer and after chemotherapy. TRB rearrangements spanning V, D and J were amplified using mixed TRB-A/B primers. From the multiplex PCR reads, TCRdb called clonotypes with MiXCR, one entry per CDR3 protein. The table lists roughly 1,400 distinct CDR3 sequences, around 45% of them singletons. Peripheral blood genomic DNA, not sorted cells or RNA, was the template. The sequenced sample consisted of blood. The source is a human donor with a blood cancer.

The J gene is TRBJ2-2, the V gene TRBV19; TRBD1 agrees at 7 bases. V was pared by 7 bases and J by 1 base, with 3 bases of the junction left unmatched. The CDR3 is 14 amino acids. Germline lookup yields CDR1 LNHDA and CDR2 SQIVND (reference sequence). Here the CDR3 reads CASIWTGNTGELFF. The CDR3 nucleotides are TGTGCCAGTATTTGGACAGGGAACACCGGGGAGCTGTTTTTT.

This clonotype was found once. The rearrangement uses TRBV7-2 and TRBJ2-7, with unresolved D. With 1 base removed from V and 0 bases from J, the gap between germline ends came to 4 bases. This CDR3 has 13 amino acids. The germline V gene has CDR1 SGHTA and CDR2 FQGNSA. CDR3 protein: CASSLDSSYEQYF. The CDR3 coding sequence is TGTGCCAGCAGCTTAGACAGCTCCTACGAGCAGTACTTC.

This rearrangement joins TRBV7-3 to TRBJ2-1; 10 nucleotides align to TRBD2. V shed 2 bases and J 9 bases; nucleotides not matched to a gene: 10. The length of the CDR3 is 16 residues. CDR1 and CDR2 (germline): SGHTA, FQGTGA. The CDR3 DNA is TGTGCCAGCAGCTTATTTGGTCTAGCGGGAGAGGGTGAGCAGTTCTTC. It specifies CASSLFGLAGEGEQFF. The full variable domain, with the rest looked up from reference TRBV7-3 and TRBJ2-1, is GAGVSQTPSNKVTEKGKYVELRCDPISGHTALYWYRQSLGQGPEFLIYFQGTGAADDSGLPNDRFFAVRPEGSVSTLKIQRTERGDSAVYLCASSLFGLAGEGEQFFGPGTRLTVL.

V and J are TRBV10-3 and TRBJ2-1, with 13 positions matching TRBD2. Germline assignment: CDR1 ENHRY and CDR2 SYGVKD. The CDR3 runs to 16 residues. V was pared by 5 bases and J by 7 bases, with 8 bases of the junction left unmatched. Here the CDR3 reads CAISLTGTSGVNEQFF. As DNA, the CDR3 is TGTGCCATCAGTCTTACCGGGACTAGCGGGGTAAATGAGCAGTTCTTC.

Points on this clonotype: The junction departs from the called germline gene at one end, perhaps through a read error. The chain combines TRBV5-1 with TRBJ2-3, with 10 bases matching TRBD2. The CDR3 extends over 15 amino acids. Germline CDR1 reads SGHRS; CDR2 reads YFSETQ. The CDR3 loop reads CASSSSGRFTDTQYF. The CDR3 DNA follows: TGCGCCAGCAGCTCTAGCGGGAGATTCACAGATACGCAGTATTTC.

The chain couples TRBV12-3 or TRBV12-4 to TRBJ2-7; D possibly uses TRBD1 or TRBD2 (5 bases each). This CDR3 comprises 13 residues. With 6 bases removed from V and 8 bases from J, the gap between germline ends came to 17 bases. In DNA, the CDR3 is TGTGCCAGCAGCTCCCTGGGGACGGGGAAGCAGTACTTC. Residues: CASSSLGTGKQYF.

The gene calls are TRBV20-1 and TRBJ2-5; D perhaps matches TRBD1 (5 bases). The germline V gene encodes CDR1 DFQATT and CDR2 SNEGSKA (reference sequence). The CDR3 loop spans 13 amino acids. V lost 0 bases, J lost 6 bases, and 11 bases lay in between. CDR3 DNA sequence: TGCAGTGCTAGAGATATAGGGGTGAAGACCCAGTACTTC. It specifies CSARDIGVKTQYF.

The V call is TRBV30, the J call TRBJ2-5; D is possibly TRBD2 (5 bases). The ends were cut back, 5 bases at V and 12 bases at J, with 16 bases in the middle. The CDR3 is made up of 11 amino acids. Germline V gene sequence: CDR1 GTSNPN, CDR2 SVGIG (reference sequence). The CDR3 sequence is CAWAIGETEYF. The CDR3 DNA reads TGTGCCTGGGCCATCGGGGAAACCGAGTACTTC.

Here the CDR3 reads CASSYGLWSQETQYF. For the CDR3, the DNA is TGTGCCAGCAGTTACGGGTTGTGGAGCCAAGAGACCCAGTACTTC. This chain links TRBV6-5 with TRBJ2-5; D not resolved. This CDR3 has 15 amino acids. From germline, CDR1 is MNHEY and CDR2 SVGAGI. With 2 bases removed from V and 1 base from J, the gap between germline ends came to 11 bases.

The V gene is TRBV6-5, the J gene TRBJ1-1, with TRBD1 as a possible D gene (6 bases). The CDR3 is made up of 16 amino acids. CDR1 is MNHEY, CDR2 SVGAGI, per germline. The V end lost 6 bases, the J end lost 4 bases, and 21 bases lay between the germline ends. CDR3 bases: TGTGCCAGCAGCACCTCCCTGGGGGCTCGGAGCACTGAAGCTTTCTTT. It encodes CASSTSLGARSTEAFF.

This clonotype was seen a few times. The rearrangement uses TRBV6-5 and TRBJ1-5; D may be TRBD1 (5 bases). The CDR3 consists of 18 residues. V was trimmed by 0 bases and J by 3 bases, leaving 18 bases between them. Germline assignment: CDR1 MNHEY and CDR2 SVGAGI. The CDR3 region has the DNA TGTGCCAGCAGTTACTCGAGTGGGGGGATGGGGTCCAATCAGCCCCAGCATTTT. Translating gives CASSYSSGGMGSNQPQHF.

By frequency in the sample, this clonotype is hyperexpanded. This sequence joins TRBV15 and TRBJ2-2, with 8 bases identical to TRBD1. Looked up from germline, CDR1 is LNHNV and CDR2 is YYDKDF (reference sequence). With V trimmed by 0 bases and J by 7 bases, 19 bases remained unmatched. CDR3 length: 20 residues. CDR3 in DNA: TGTGCCACCAGCAGAGAACGAGATGGACTGGGACAGGCTAGTCACGGGGAGCTGTTTTTT. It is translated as CATSRERDGLGQASHGELFF. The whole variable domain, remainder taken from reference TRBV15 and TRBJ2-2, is DAMVIQNPRYQVTQFGKPVTLSCSQTLNHNVMYWYQQKSSQAPKLLFHYYDKDFNNEADTPDNFQSRRPNTSFCFLDIRSPGLGDTAMYLCATSRERDGLGQASHGELFFGEGSRLTVL.

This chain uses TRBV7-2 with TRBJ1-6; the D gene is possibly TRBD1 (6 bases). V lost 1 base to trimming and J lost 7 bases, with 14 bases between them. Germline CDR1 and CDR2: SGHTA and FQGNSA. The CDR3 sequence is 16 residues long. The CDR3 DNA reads TGTGCCAGCAGCTTAGATTCAGGGGTTCTCAATTCACCCCTCCACTTT. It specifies CASSLDSGVLNSPLHF.

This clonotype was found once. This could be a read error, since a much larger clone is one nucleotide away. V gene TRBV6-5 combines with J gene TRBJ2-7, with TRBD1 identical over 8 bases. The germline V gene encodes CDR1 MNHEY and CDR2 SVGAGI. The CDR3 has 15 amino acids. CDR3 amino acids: CASSELGTGGNEKYF. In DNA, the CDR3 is TGTGCCAGCAGTGAACTCGGGACAGGAGGTAACGAGAAGTACTTC.

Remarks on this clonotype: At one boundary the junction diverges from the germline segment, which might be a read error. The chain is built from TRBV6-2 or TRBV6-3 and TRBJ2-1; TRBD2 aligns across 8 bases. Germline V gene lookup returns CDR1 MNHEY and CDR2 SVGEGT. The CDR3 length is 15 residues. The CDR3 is CAISERLASDNEKFF. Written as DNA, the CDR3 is TGTGCCATCAGTGAGAGACTAGCGTCTGACAATGAGAAGTTCTTC.